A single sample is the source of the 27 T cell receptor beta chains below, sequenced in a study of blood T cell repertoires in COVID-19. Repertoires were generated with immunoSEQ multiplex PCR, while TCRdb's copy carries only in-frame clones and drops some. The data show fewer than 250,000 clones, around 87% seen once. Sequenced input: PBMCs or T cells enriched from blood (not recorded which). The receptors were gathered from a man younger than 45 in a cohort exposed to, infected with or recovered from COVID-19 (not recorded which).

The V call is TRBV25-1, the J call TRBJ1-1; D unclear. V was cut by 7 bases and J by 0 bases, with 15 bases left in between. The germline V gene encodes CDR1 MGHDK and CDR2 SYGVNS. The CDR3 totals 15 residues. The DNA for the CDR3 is TGTGCCAGCAATTCGGTTATCGGGTTGAACACTGAAGCTTTCTTT. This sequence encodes CASNSVIGLNTEAFF.

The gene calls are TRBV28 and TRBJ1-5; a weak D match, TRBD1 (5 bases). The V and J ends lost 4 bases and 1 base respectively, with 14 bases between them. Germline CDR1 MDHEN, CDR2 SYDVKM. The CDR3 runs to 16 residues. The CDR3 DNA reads TGTGCCAGCAGTTCCGTTGGGGGGTTGAGCAATCAGCCCCAGCATTTT. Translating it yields CASSSVGGLSNQPQHF.

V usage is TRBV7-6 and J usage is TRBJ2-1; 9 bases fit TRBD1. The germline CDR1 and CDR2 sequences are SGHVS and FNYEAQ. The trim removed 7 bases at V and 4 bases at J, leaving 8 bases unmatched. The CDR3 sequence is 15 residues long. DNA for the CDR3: TGTGCCAGCACCGCACAGGGGGCAACGTACAATGAGCAGTTCTTC. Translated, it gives CASTAQGATYNEQFF.

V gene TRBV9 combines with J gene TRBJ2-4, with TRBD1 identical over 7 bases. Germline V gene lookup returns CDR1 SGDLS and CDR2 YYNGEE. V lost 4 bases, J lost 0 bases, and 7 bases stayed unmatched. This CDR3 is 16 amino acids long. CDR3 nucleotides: TGTGCCAGCAGCCCCCACAGGGGAATAGCCAAAAACATTCAGTACTTC. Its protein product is CASSPHRGIAKNIQYF.

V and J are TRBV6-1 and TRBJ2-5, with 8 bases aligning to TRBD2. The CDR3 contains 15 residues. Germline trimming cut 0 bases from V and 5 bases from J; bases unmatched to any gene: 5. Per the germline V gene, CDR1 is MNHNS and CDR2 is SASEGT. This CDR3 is CASSEAYQRGETQYF. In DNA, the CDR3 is TGTGCCAGCAGTGAAGCCTACCAGCGGGGGGAGACCCAGTACTTC.

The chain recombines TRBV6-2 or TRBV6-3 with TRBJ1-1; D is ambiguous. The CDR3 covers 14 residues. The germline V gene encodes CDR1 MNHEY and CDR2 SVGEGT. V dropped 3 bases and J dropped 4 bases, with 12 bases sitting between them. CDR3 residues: CASSYNIRGTEAFF. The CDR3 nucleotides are TGTGCCAGCAGTTATAATATCCGAGGCACTGAAGCTTTCTTT.

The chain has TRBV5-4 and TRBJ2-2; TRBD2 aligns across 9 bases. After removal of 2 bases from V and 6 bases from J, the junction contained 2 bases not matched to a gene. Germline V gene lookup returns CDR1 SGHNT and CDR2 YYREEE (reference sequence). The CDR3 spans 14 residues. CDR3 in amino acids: CASSFRTSAGELFF. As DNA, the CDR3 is TGTGCCAGCAGCTTCCGGACTAGCGCCGGGGAGCTGTTTTTT.

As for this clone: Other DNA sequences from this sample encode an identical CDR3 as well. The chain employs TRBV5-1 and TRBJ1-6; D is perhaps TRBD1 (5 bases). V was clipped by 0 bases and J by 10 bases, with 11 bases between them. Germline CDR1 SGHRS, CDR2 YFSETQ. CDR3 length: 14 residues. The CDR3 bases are TGCGCCAGCAGCTTGGGGGGCTCCGGCTCACCCCTCCACTTT. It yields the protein CASSLGGSGSPLHF.

The CDR3 here is CASSDRSNQPQHF. The CDR3 DNA is TGTGCCAGCAGCGACAGGTCCAATCAGCCCCAGCATTTT. J is TRBJ1-5 and V is TRBV11-2; D might be TRBD1 (6 bases). Trimming pared 5 bases from V and 3 bases from J, leaving 8 bases between. Per the germline V gene, CDR1 is SGHAT and CDR2 is FQNNGV. This CDR3 contains 13 residues.

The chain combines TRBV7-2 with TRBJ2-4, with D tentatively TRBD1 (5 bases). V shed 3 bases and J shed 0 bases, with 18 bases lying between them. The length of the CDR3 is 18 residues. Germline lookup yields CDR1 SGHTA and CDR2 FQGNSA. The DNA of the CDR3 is TGTGCCAGCAGCTTTACCCCTTTAACAGGTCTAGCCAAAAACATTCAGTACTTC. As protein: CASSFTPLTGLAKNIQYF.

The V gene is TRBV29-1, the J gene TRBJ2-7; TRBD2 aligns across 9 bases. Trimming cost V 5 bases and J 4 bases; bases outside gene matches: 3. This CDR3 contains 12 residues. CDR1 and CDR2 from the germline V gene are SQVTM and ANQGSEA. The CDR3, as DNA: TGCAGCGTTAGACTAGCGGCTTACGAGCAGTACTTC. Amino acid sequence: CSVRLAAYEQYF.

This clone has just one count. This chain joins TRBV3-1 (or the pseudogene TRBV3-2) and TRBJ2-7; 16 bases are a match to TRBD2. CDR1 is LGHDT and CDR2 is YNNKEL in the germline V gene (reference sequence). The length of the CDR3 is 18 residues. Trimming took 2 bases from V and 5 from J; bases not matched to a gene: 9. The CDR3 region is CASSQPGTSGRAVNEQYF. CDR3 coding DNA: TGTGCCAGCAGCCAACCCGGGACTAGCGGGAGGGCTGTGAACGAGCAGTACTTC.

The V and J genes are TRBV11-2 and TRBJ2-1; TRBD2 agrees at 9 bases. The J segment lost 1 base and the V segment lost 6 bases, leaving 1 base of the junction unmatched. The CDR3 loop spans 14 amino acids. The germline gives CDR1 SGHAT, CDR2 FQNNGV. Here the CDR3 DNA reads TGTGCCAGCAGGCGGGAGGGGTCCTACAATGAGCAGTTCTTC. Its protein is CASRREGSYNEQFF.

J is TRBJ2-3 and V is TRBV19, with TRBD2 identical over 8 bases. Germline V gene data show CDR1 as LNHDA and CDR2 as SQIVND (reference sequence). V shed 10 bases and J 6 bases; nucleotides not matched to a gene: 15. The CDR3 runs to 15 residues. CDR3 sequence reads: CATRTSSQGKDTQYF. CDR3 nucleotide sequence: TGTGCCACCCGGACTAGCTCGCAGGGAAAGGATACGCAGTATTTT.

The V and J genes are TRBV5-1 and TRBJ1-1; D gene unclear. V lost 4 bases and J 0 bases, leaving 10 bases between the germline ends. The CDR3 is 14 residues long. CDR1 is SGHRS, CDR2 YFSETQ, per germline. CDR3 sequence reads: CASSPYAVNTEAFF. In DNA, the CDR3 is TGCGCCAGCAGCCCGTATGCAGTGAACACTGAAGCTTTCTTT.

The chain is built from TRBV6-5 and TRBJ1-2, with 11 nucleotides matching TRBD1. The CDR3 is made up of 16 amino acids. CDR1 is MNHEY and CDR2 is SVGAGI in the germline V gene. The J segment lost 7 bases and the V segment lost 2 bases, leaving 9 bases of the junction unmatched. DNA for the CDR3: TGTGCCAGCAGTTACGATTTTGGACAGGGGGCCGGTGGCTACACCTTC. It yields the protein CASSYDFGQGAGGYTF.

The CDR3 DNA reads TGTGCCAGCAGCCCGCGACTAAACCGGAAGGGAGATGGCTACACCTTC. The encoded protein is CASSPRLNRKGDGYTF. This chain connects TRBV7-2 to TRBJ1-2; D remains unclear. CDR3 size: 16 residues. Germline assignment: CDR1 SGHTA and CDR2 FQGNSA. V lost 5 bases and J lost 6, with 22 bases in between.

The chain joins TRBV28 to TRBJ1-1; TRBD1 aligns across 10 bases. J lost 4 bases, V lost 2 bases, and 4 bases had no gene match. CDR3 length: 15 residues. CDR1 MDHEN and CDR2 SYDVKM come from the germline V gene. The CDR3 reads CASSLGGQGRTEAFF. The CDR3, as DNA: TGTGCCAGCAGTTTAGGGGGACAGGGGCGCACTGAAGCTTTCTTT. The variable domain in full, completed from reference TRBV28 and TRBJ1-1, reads DVKVTQSSRYLVKRTGEKVFLECVQDMDHENMFWYRQDPGLGLRLIYFSYDVKMKEKGDIPEGYSVSREKKERFSLILESASTNQTSMYLCASSLGGQGRTEAFFGQGTRLTVV.

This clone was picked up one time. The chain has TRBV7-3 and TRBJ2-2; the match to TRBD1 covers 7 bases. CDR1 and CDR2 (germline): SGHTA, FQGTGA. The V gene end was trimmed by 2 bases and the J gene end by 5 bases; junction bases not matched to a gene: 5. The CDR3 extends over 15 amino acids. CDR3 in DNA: TGTGCCAGCAGCTTAGGGACAGTTGTTACCGGGGAGCTGTTTTTT. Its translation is CASSLGTVVTGELFF.

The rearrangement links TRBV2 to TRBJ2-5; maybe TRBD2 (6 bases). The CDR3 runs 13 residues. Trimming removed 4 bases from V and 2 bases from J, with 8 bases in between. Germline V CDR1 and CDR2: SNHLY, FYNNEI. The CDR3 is CASSGTKQETQYF. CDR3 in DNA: TGTGCCAGCAGTGGGACTAAACAAGAGACCCAGTACTTC.

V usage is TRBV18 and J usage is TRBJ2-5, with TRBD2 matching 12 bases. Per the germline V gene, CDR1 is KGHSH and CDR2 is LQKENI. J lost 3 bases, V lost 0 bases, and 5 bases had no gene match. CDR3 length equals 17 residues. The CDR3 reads CASSPPRLAGVEETQYF. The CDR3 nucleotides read TGTGCCAGCTCACCACCAAGACTAGCGGGAGTGGAAGAGACCCAGTACTTC.

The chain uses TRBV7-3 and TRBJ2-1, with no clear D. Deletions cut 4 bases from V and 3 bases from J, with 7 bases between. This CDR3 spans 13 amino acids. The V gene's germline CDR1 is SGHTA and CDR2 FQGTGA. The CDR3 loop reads CASSSLVYNEQFF. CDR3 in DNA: TGTGCCAGCAGCTCCCTAGTCTACAATGAGCAGTTCTTC.

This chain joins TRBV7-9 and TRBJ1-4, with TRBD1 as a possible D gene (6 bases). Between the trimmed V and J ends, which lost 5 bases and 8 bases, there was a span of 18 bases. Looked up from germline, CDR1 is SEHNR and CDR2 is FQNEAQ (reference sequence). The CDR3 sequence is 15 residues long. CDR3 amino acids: CASSMTGTPGEKLFF. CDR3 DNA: TGTGCCAGCAGCATGACCGGGACACCGGGGGAAAAACTGTTTTTT.

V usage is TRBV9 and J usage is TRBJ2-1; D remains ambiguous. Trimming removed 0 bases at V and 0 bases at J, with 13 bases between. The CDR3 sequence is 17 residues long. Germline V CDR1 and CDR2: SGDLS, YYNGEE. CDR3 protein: CASSVEEAVSSYNEQFF. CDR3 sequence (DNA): TGTGCCAGCAGCGTAGAAGAGGCGGTGAGCTCCTACAATGAGCAGTTCTTC.

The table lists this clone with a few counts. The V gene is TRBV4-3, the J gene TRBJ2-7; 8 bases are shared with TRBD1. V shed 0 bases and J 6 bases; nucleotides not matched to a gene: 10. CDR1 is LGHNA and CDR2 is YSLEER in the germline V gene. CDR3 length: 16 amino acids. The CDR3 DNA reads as TGCGCCAGCAGCCAAGAGCGAGGACAGGGAAGTTCCGAGCAGTACTTC. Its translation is CASSQERGQGSSEQYF.

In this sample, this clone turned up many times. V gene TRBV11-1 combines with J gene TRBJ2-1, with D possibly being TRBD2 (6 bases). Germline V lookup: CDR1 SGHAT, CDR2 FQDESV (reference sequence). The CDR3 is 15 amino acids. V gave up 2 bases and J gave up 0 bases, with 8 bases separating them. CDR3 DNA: TGTGCCAGCAGCTTACGGGGGAGCTCCTACAATGAGCAGTTCTTC. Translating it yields CASSLRGSSYNEQFF.

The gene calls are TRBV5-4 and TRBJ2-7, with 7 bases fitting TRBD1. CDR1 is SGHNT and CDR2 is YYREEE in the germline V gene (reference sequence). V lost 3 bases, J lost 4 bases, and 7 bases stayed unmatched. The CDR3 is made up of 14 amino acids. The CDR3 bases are TGTGCCAGCAGCTCCCAGGGGGTTTCTTACGAGCAGTACTTC. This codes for CASSSQGVSYEQYF. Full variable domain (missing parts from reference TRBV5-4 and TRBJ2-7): ETGVTQSPTHLIKTRGQQVTLRCSSQSGHNTVSWYQQALGQGPQFIFQYYREEENGRGNFPPRFSGLQFPNYSSELNVNALELDDSALYLCASSSQGVSYEQYFGPGTRLTVT.